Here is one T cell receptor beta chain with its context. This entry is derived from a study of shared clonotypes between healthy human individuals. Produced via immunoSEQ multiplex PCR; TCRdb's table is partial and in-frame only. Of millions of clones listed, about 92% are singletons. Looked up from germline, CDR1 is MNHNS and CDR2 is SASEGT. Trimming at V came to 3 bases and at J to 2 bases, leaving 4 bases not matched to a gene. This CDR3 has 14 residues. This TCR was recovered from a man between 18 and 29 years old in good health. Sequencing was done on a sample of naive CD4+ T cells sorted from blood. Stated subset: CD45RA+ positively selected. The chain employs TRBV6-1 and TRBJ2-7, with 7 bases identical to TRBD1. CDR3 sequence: CASSEGDSPYEQYF. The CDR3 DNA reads TGTGCCAGCAGTGAGGGGGACAGTCCCTACGAGCAGTACTTC.